What follows are 14 T cell receptor beta chains derived from one specimen sequenced in a study of Tregs in tolerant kidney transplant recipients. Only in-frame clones appear in the TCRdb table, and some are missing; sequencing was by immunoSEQ multiplex PCR. The table has 90,000 to 120,000 clones, roughly 89% seen once. The material was CD4+ T cells from blood, obtained before the transplant. The source is a human donor who received a combined kidney and bone marrow transplant.

The chain couples TRBV5-1 to TRBJ2-5, with D possibly TRBD2 on 5 matching bases. Germline V lookup: CDR1 SGHRS, CDR2 YFSETQ. V dropped 0 bases and J dropped 3 bases, with 9 bases sitting between them. The CDR3 is 14 amino acids. The CDR3 nucleotides read TGCGCCAGCAGCTTGGCCGGAGGTGAAGAGACCCAGTACTTC. It specifies CASSLAGGEETQYF.

This rearrangement joins TRBV6-1 to TRBJ1-2; D uncertain. Germline V gene sequence: CDR1 MNHNS, CDR2 SASEGT. The CDR3 totals 17 residues. Trimming left V 0 bases short and J 4 bases short, with 18 bases between. This CDR3 reads CASSEAEGPLGLYGYTF. The DNA of the CDR3 is TGTGCCAGCAGTGAAGCAGAGGGCCCCTTAGGGCTCTATGGCTACACCTTC.

V and J are TRBV5-5 and TRBJ2-3, with TRBD2 as a possible D gene (6 bases). The germline V gene encodes CDR1 SGHKS and CDR2 YYEKEE (reference sequence). The CDR3 consists of 13 residues. Trimming removed 0 bases from V and 6 bases from J, with 8 bases in between. The CDR3 spells CASSLAGGDTQYF. DNA for the CDR3: TGTGCCAGCAGCTTGGCCGGGGGTGATACGCAGTATTTT.

V is TRBV5-1 and J is TRBJ1-2, with D possibly TRBD1 on 6 matching bases. CDR3 length equals 14 residues. With 3 bases removed from V and 4 bases from J, the gap between germline ends came to 13 bases. In germline, CDR1 is SGHRS, CDR2 YFSETQ. As DNA, the CDR3 is TGCGCCAGCAGCTCGGCGGACAGAACCTATGGCTACACCTTC. This gives the protein CASSSADRTYGYTF. Full variable domain (outside the CDR3, taken from reference TRBV5-1 and TRBJ1-2): KAGVTQTPRYLIKTRGQQVTLSCSPISGHRSVSWYQQTPGQGLQFLFEYFSETQRNKGNFPGRFSGRQFSNSRSEMNVSTLELGDSALYLCASSSADRTYGYTFGSGTRLTVV.

The V and J genes are TRBV2 and TRBJ2-5; D remains unclear. With 6 bases removed from V and 5 bases from J, the gap between germline ends came to 10 bases. The CDR3 extends over 12 amino acids. Germline-derived CDR1 and CDR2 are SNHLY and FYNNEI. CDR3 sequence (DNA): TGTGCCAGCAGACCTCGGAGCGAGACCCAGTACTTC. This gives the protein CASRPRSETQYF.

The J gene is TRBJ2-7, the V gene TRBV19; 10 bases match TRBD2. The V gene's germline CDR1 is LNHDA and CDR2 SQIVND (reference sequence). V trimming: 4 bases; J trimming: 0 bases; junction bases outside the gene matches: 12. The CDR3 covers 18 residues. This chain's CDR3 is CASSRASGGHNPSYEQYF. CDR3 in DNA: TGTGCCAGTAGTAGGGCTAGCGGGGGCCACAATCCCTCCTACGAGCAGTACTTC.

The rearrangement uses TRBV10-2 and TRBJ2-3; D gene ambiguous. Trimming shortened V by 0 bases and J by 2 bases, and 12 bases separated the two germline ends. CDR1 WSHSY and CDR2 SAAADI come from the germline V gene. The CDR3 consists of 16 residues. DNA for the CDR3: TGCGCCAGCAGTGAGTCTTCCGGGTTTTTCACAGATACGCAGTATTTT. It codes for CASSESSGFFTDTQYF.

The chain combines TRBV7-2 with TRBJ2-5; the D is unclear. Trimming cost V 2 bases and J 5 bases, with 6 bases left between them. This CDR3 comprises 12 residues. Germline V gene lookup returns CDR1 SGHTA and CDR2 FQGNSA. The CDR3 coding sequence is TGTGCCAGCAGCTTAATCTCGGAGACCCAGTACTTC. Translation gives CASSLISETQYF.

The chain uses TRBV11-2 and TRBJ1-4, with D perhaps TRBD1 (5 bases). V lost 3 bases and J lost 0, with 14 bases in between. CDR3 length equals 17 residues. The V gene's germline CDR1 is SGHAT and CDR2 FQNNGV. CDR3 nucleotides: TGTGCCAGCAGCTTGCACAGGAGATCTGCAACTAATGAAAAACTGTTTTTT. It specifies CASSLHRRSATNEKLFF.

This clone was observed a single time. V usage is TRBV9 and J usage is TRBJ2-3; TRBD2 matches at 11 bases. CDR1 SGDLS and CDR2 YYNGEE come from the germline V gene. There are 16 residues in the CDR3. J was trimmed by 4 bases and V by 2 bases; bases with no gene match: 6. CDR3 region: CASSVTPGLAADTQYF. The CDR3 nucleotides read TGTGCCAGCAGCGTCACTCCGGGACTAGCGGCAGATACGCAGTATTTT. The variable domain in full, completed from reference TRBV9 and TRBJ2-3, reads DSGVTQTPKHLITATGQRVTLRCSPRSGDLSVYWYQQSLDQGLQFLIQYYNGEERAKGNILERFSAQQFPDLHSELNLSSLELGDSALYFCASSVTPGLAADTQYFGPGTRLTVL.

V is TRBV4-3 and J is TRBJ1-2, with 8 bases aligning to TRBD1. J was trimmed by 8 bases and V by 1 base; bases with no gene match: 12. Germline-derived CDR1 and CDR2 are LGHNA and YSLEER. This CDR3 is 16 amino acids long. The CDR3, as DNA: TGCGCCAGCAGCCAAGGTTTGACAGGGGAATTTGACGGCTACACCTTC. It encodes CASSQGLTGEFDGYTF.

The chain has TRBV4-3 and TRBJ2-1; maybe TRBD1 (5 bases). Germline loops: CDR1 LGHNA, CDR2 YSLEER. The CDR3 has 14 residues. Trimming took off 1 base at V and 6 bases at J, with 10 bases between the two ends. The CDR3 DNA is TGCGCCAGCAGCCAAGTGAAGGGGTCCAATGAGCAGTTCTTC. Protein product: CASSQVKGSNEQFF.

This sequence joins TRBV30 and TRBJ1-2; 8 bases align to TRBD1. The CDR3 loop spans 13 amino acids. The V and J ends lost 0 bases and 4 bases, in that order; junction bases with no gene match: 1. Germline V gene lookup returns CDR1 GTSNPN and CDR2 SVGIG (reference sequence). The CDR3 protein is CAWSVDRGYGYTF. DNA of the CDR3: TGTGCCTGGAGTGTAGACAGGGGCTATGGCTACACCTTC. Drawing the rest from reference TRBV30 and TRBJ1-2, the complete variable domain is SQTIHQWPATLVQPVGSPLSLECTVEGTSNPNLYWYRQAAGRGLQLLFYSVGIGQISSEVPQNLSASRPQDRQFILSSKKLLLSDSGFYLCAWSVDRGYGYTFGSGTRLTVV.

In its sample, this clone was seen a few times. The chain combines TRBV5-4 with TRBJ2-7, with D possibly TRBD2 on 5 matching bases. Germline CDR1 and CDR2: SGHNT and YYREEE (reference sequence). This CDR3 has 13 residues. V gave up 4 bases and J gave up 3 bases, with 11 bases separating them. CDR3 nucleotides: TGTGCCAGCAGCCCGGACTTATTCTACGAGCAGTACTTC. It specifies CASSPDLFYEQYF.